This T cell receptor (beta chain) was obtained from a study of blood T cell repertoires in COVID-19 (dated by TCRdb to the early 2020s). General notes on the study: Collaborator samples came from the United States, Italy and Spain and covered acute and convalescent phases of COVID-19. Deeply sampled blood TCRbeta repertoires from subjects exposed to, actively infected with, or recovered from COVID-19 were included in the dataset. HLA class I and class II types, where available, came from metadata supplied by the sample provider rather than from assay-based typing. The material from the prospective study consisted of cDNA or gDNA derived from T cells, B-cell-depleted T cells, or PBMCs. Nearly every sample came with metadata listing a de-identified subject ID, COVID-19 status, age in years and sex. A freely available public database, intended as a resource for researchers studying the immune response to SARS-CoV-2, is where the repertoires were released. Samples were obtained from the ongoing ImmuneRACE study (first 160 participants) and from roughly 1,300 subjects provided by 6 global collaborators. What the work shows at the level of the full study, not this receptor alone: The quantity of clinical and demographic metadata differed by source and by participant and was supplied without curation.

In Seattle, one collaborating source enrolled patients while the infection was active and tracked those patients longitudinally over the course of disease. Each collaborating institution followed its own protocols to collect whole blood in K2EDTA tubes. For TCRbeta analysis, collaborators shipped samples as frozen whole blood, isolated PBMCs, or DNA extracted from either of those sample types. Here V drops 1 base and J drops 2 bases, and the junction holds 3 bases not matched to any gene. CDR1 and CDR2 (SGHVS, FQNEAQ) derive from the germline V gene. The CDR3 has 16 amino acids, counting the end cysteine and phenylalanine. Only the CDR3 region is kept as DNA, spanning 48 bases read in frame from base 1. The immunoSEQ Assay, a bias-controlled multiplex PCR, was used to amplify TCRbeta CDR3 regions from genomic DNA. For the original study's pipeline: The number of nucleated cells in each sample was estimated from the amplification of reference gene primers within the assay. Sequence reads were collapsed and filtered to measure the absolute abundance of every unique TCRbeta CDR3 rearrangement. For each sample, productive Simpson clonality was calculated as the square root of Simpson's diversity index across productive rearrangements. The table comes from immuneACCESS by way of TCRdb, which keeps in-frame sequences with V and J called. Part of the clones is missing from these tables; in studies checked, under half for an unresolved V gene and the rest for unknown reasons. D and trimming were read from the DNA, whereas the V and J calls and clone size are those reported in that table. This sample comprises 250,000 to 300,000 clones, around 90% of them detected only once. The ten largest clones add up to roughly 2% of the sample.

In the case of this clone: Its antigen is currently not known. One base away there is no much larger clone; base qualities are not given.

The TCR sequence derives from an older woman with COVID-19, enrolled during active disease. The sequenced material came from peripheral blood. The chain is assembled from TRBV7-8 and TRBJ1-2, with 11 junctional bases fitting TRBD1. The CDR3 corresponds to CASSLGGTGGNYGYTF. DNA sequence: TGTGCCAGCAGCTTAGGCGGGACAGGGGGAAACTATGGCTACACCTTC.